This paragraph reports one T cell receptor beta chain. The junction departs from the called germline gene at one end, perhaps through a read error. This specimen belongs to a study of blood T cell repertoires in COVID-19. Sequencing was performed with immunoSEQ multiplex PCR; in TCRdb, only in-frame clones are kept and a portion is missing. This table has about 250,000 clones, 80% to 90% appearing once. This CDR3 has 15 amino acids. From germline, CDR1 is SNHLY and CDR2 FYNNEI. The chain couples TRBV2 to TRBJ2-1, with TRBD2 matching 8 bases. The receptor's source is a man aged 80 or over with acute or convalescent COVID-19. The sequencing sample was made of peripheral blood. The CDR3: CASTGGAKLGDEQFF. CDR3 DNA sequence: TGCGCCAGCACCGGGGGGGCAAAACTCGGGGATGAGCAGTTCTTC.